The rows below give T cell receptor beta chains drawn from one sample of a study of shared clonotypes between healthy human individuals. Sequencing used immunoSEQ multiplex PCR; TCRdb keeps in-frame clones, though not all of them. In the table there are more than 400,000 clones, approximately 78% of which are singletons. Sequencing was carried out using PBMCs. The receptors shown here come from a woman aged 40 to 49 in good health. Some clones in this sample may be carry-over from other donors' samples. Both conserved end residues are part of each CDR3. D genes are given only for firm matches. Size tells how often a clone was seen (once, few, many) or the class of an expanded clone, and some rows leave it out.

D gene | clone size | J gene | V gene | CDR3 DNA | CDR3 protein
. | . | TRBJ2-3 | TRBV21-1 | TGTGCCAGCAGCAAACCCCTTAGTGGCACAGATACGCAGTATTTT | CASSKPLSGTDTQYF
. | . | TRBJ1-2 | TRBV30 | TGTGCCTGGAGTGTACTTTCCGGGAGGAACTATGGCTACACCTTC | CAWSVLSGRNYGYTF
. | few | TRBJ2-2 | TRBV15 | TGTGCCACCAGCAGACTTGGGGCCCAGGCCGGGGAGCTGTTTTTT | CATSRLGAQAGELFF
. | once | TRBJ2-7 | TRBV12-2 | TGTGCAAGTCGCTTAGCGCCAACAGGGGGTCCCCACGAGCAGTACTTC | CASRLAPTGGPHEQYF
TRBD1 | once | TRBJ2-7 | TRBV10-3 | TGTGCCATCAGTGGAACTGACAGGGCGTTATCCTACGAGCAGTACTTC | CAISGTDRALSYEQYF
. | . | TRBJ1-1 | TRBV25-1 | TGTGCCAGCAGTGCCTACAGGGACACTGAAGCTTTCTTT | CASSAYRDTEAFF
TRBD2 | once | TRBJ2-1 | TRBV5-4 | TGTGCCAGCAGCGCCAGCGGGAGCTCCTACAATGAGCAGTTCTTC | CASSASGSSYNEQFF
. | few | TRBJ2-3 | TRBV6-4 | TGTGCCAGCAAAGCTGGAGTCGGCACAGATACGCAGTATTTT | CASKAGVGTDTQYF
. | . | TRBJ2-7 | TRBV19 | TGTGCCAGTAGTAACCGAAGGGAGGCCTTCGAGCAGTACTTC | CASSNRREAFEQYF
. | once | TRBJ2-3 | TRBV28 | TGTGCCAGCAGCTCTCCCGCCTCGAGGGCTAACCTCAGATACGCAGTATTT | CASSSPASRANLRYAVF
TRBD1 | . | TRBJ1-5 | TRBV2 | TGTGCCAGCAGACCCGACAGGGGCAATCAGCCCCAGCATTTT | CASRPDRGNQPQHF
. | . | TRBJ2-7 | TRBV5-1 | TGCGCCAGCAGCTCCAGCTCCTACGAGCAGTACTTC | CASSSSSYEQYF
. | . | TRBJ2-3 | TRBV6-4 | TGTGCCAGCAGTGTTGAAAACACAGATACGCAGTATTTT | CASSVENTDTQYF
TRBD2 | . | TRBJ2-4 | TRBV29-1 | TGCAGCGCCCTAGCGGGAGGGTACAAAAACATTCAGTACTTC | CSALAGGYKNIQYF
TRBD1 | . | TRBJ1-1 | TRBV19 | TGTGCCAGTAGTAGTGGGACAGGGGGCACTGAAGCTTTCTTT | CASSSGTGGTEAFF
TRBD1 | . | TRBJ1-2 | TRBV7-3 | TGTGCCAGCAGCTTAACGTCAGGGGGGCCCGACGGCTACACCTTC | CASSLTSGGPDGYTF
TRBD2 | . | TRBJ2-7 | TRBV7-3 | TGTGCCAGCAGCCCCCGCGGGGGGGGCGAGCAGTACTTC | CASSPRGGGEQYF
. | . | TRBJ2-5 | TRBV28 | TGTGCCAGCAGTTTACCGGGTTGGGAGACCCAGTACTTC | CASSLPGWETQYF
TRBD1 | . | TRBJ2-7 | TRBV28 | TGTGCCAGCAGTGTCCGGGACAGTCACTCCTACGAGCAGTACTTC | CASSVRDSHSYEQYF
TRBD1 | . | TRBJ1-5 | TRBV19 | TGTGCCAGTAGTCCGGACAGGGGGCTTGGCAATCAGCCCCAGCATTTT | CASSPDRGLGNQPQHF
. | . | TRBJ1-1 | TRBV6-6 | TGTGCCAGTCAACGGGTAGGGGGGCGGGACACTGAAGCTTTCTTT | CASQRVGGRDTEAFF
TRBD2 | . | TRBJ2-5 | TRBV13 | TGTGCCAGCAGCTTAATGGGCTTGCGGGAGGAGACCCAGTACTTC | CASSLMGLREETQYF
TRBD1 | . | TRBJ1-6 | TRBV30 | TGTGCCTGGAGTGTACTGGGACAGGGGGCACCCCTCCACTTT | CAWSVLGQGAPLHF
TRBD1 | . | TRBJ2-5 | TRBV28 | TGTGCCAGCAGTCGAGGACAGGGGGCTTTTTGGGAGACCCAGTACTTC | CASSRGQGAFWETQYF
TRBD2 | . | TRBJ2-7 | TRBV7-9 | TGTGCCAGCAGCTTAGCCCTAGCGGCCTACGAGCAGTACTTC | CASSLALAAYEQYF
. | . | TRBJ2-2 | TRBV19 | TGTGCCAGTAGTATTGCCAGGTTCAGCACCGGGGAGCTGTTTTTT | CASSIARFSTGELFF
TRBD1 | . | TRBJ2-7 | TRBV4-3 | TGCGCCAGCAGCCAAGTGGGGGGACAGGGTTTTCAACCCTCCTACGAGCAGTACTTC | CASSQVGGQGFQPSYEQYF
. | . | TRBJ1-1 | TRBV9 | TGTGCCAGCAGCGGCCCAGGACGTGTGAACACTGAAGCTTTCTTT | CASSGPGRVNTEAFF
TRBD1 | . | TRBJ2-5 | TRBV4-1 | TGCGCCAGCAGCCAAGAGAGGGGACAGGGAATAAAGGAGACCCAGTACTTC | CASSQERGQGIKETQYF
. | few | TRBJ1-2 | TRBV18 | TGTGCCAGCTCACCAGACAGCCTCTATGGCTACACCTTC | CASSPDSLYGYTF
. | . | TRBJ2-7 | TRBV29-1 | TGCAGCGTTGAAGACAGGGGGGGTCCCTACGAGCAGTACTTC | CSVEDRGGPYEQYF
TRBD2 | . | TRBJ2-1 | TRBV28 | TGTGCCACTACAGGGGGCGGACTAGCGGGATTAGGTGAGCAGTTCTTC | CATTGGGLAGLGEQFF
. | . | TRBJ2-2 | TRBV4-2 | TGTGCCAGCAGCCAAGATACTAGTTTCACCGGGGAGCTGTTTTTT | CASSQDTSFTGELFF
. | . | TRBJ2-5 | TRBV2 | TGTGCCAGCAAATCCGGCTTCCAAGCAGTTGGGACCCAGTACTTC | CASKSGFQAVGTQYF
. | . | TRBJ1-6 | TRBV21-1 | TGTGCCAGCAGCACGACAGGGAGAAATTCACCCCTCCACTTT | CASSTTGRNSPLHF
. | . | TRBJ2-5 | TRBV6-1 | TGTGCCAGCAGTGAAGTTGGGATCCAAGAGACCCAGTACTTC | CASSEVGIQETQYF
. | . | TRBJ2-7 | TRBV4-1 | TGCGCCAGCAGCCGGATAGGGGGGGAGCAGTACTTC | CASSRIGGEQYF
TRBD2 | . | TRBJ2-3 | TRBV7-6 | TGTGCCAGCAGCACCGGACTAGCGGGAGTTGATACGCAGTATTTT | CASSTGLAGVDTQYF
TRBD1 | . | TRBJ1-1 | TRBV7-9 | TGTGCCAGCAGCTTAGTCTCAGGGGGGCAAGCTTTCTTT | CASSLVSGGQAFF
TRBD1 | . | TRBJ1-1 | TRBV7-2 | TGTGCCAGCAGCCCACAGGGGGGAAAAGCTTTCTTT | CASSPQGGKAFF
TRBD2 | . | TRBJ2-1 | TRBV5-1 | TGCGCCAGCACCCGGACTAGCGGCAACAATGAGCAGTTCTTC | CASTRTSGNNEQFF